These T cell receptor beta chains were read from a single sample in a study of T cells in localized non-small cell lung cancer. Repertoires were generated with immunoSEQ multiplex PCR, while TCRdb's copy carries only in-frame clones and drops some. The table has roughly 35,000 clones, 85% to 95% seen once. The sequencing here drew on peripheral blood, taken before any cancer treatment. Source of these receptors: a female donor older than 55 with stage I lung adenocarcinoma. The CDR3 runs from the conserved cysteine through the conserved F or W. The order of the fields is clone size, J gene, V gene, D gene, CDR3 protein. D genes are given only for firm matches. Only part of the rows carry a size: once, few, many, or a class if the clone is expanded.

>.|TRBJ2-5|TRBV2|.
CASNREQETQYF
>.|TRBJ1-1|TRBV7-9|.
CASSLSALNTEAFF
>.|TRBJ1-4|TRBV6-5|.
CASSYLGSRTEKLFF
>.|TRBJ2-5|TRBV9|TRBD2
CASSVTVKEAGRRETQYF
>.|TRBJ1-5|TRBV18|TRBD1
CASSPSTGASNQPQHF
>.|TRBJ1-2|TRBV28|TRBD1
CASSLTGGLSNYGYTF
>once|TRBJ2-1|TRBV7-7|.
CASSLQVSSSYNEQFF
>.|TRBJ1-1|TRBV6-6|TRBD1
CASSRGTGGLKTEAFF
>.|TRBJ2-3|TRBV18|.
CASSPSEDTQYF
>.|TRBJ2-1|TRBV19|.
CASSMSWLGDNEQFF
>.|TRBJ1-1|TRBV2|TRBD1
CASSAQGAGTEAFF